What follows are 11 T cell receptor beta chains derived from one specimen sequenced in a study of control samples from healthy donors and cancer patients. Data came from immunoSEQ multiplex PCR; TCRdb stores just in-frame clones and leaves some out. Here the sample spans under 150,000 clones, roughly nine tenths being singletons. The sample was blood. The receptor source for this set is a man aged 25-45 years in good health.

The V and J genes are TRBV29-1 and TRBJ2-2, with 7 bases fitting TRBD1. The CDR3 loop spans 15 amino acids. V dropped 1 base and J dropped 8; count of bases not matched to a gene: 10. Looked up from germline, CDR1 is SQVTM and CDR2 is ANQGSEA. CDR3 residues: CSVEGYRGLRGELFF. The CDR3 DNA is TGCAGCGTTGAAGGGTACAGGGGCCTACGAGGGGAGCTGTTTTTT.

This clone was seen more than once but under ten times. The chain joins TRBV20-1 to TRBJ2-5; a possible D gene is TRBD2 (6 bases). V was clipped by 3 bases and J by 5 bases, with 19 bases between them. Germline assignment: CDR1 DFQATT and CDR2 SNEGSKA (reference sequence). The CDR3 is 15 amino acids. In nucleotides, the CDR3 is TGCAGTGCTAGTGCTGACGGGAGATGGCGGGAGACCCAGTACTTC. Protein sequence: CSASADGRWRETQYF.

The gene calls are TRBV6-6 and TRBJ1-2; no clear D. The CDR3 runs to 13 residues. Germline assignment: CDR1 MNHNY and CDR2 SVGAGI (reference sequence). Trimming cost V 6 bases and J 2 bases, with 10 bases left between them. The DNA for the CDR3 is TGTGCCAGCAGCCCGGACGGGAACTATGGCTACACCTTC. Its protein is CASSPDGNYGYTF.

The genes are TRBV5-1 and TRBJ2-5; D possibly corresponds to TRBD2 (6 bases). The CDR3 totals 16 residues. V shed 0 bases and J shed 1 base, with 13 bases lying between them. Per the germline V gene, CDR1 is SGHRS and CDR2 is YFSETQ. The CDR3 DNA is TGCGCCAGCAGCTTGGTAACCGGGGGTCCCCAAGAGACCCAGTACTTC. Amino acid sequence: CASSLVTGGPQETQYF.

The J gene is TRBJ1-3, the V gene TRBV5-4; no definite D call. This CDR3 spans 15 amino acids. With 0 bases removed from V and 3 bases from J, the gap between germline ends came to 10 bases. Per germline, CDR1 SGHNT and CDR2 YYREEE (reference sequence). The CDR3 nucleotides read TGTGCCAGCAGCTTGGGTGGGGTAGGTGGAAACACCATATATTTT. Amino acid sequence: CASSLGGVGGNTIYF.

This clone came up once. Other DNA sequences of this sample code for an identical CDR3. The CDR3 DNA follows: TGTGCCAGCAGTCCAGGGACAGGGCGAAATCAGCCCCAGCATTTT. This encodes CASSPGTGRNQPQHF. The chain couples TRBV27 to TRBJ1-5, with 9 positions matching TRBD1. Germline lookup yields CDR1 MNHEY and CDR2 SMNVEV (reference sequence). The CDR3 is 15 residues long. V lost 5 bases and J lost 4; bases outside the gene matches: 6.

This clone occurred a few times. The J gene is TRBJ2-5, the V gene TRBV9, with D possibly matching TRBD1 (6 bases). The CDR3 is 15 amino acids. V dropped 0 bases and J dropped 0 bases, with 9 bases sitting between them. Germline CDR1 and CDR2: SGDLS and YYNGEE. CDR3 amino acids: CASSVGGGHQETQYF. The CDR3, as DNA: TGTGCCAGCAGCGTAGGAGGGGGACACCAAGAGACCCAGTACTTC.

V is TRBV12-3 or TRBV12-4 and J is TRBJ2-7; D is undetermined. V lost 0 bases to trimming and J lost 6 bases, with 3 bases between them. CDR3 size: 11 residues. The CDR3 is CASSLASEQYF. The CDR3 DNA follows: TGTGCCAGCAGTTTAGCAAGCGAGCAGTACTTC.

This clone appeared once. The junction departs from germline at one end; a sequencing error may be responsible. This chain joins TRBV24-1 and TRBJ2-7; the D gene could be TRBD1 or TRBD2 (6 bases each). The CDR3 loop spans 16 amino acids. In germline, CDR1 is KGHDR, CDR2 SFDVKD. CDR3 DNA sequence: TGTGCCACCAAGGGGGGCAAAGTTTCCGGCTCCGACGAGCAGTACTTC. The encoded protein is CATKGGKVSGSDEQYF.

The chain combines TRBV7-8 with TRBJ2-3; a possible D gene is TRBD1 (5 bases). Trimming took off 5 bases at V and 2 bases at J, with 17 bases between the two ends. In germline, CDR1 is SGHVS, CDR2 FQNEAQ. The CDR3 has 16 amino acids. The CDR3 sequence: CASSPTETVSTDTQYF. The CDR3 DNA is TGTGCCAGCAGCCCGACGGAGACAGTTTCCACAGATACGCAGTATTTT.

The chain couples TRBV6-5 to TRBJ1-4, with 7 bases identical to TRBD1. J gave up 10 bases and V 6 bases, and 5 bases lay outside the gene matches. This CDR3 is 12 amino acids long. In germline, CDR1 is MNHEY, CDR2 SVGAGI. CDR3 sequence (DNA): TGTGCCAGCAGAGAGGACAGGCCAAAACTGTTTTTT. It translates to CASREDRPKLFF.